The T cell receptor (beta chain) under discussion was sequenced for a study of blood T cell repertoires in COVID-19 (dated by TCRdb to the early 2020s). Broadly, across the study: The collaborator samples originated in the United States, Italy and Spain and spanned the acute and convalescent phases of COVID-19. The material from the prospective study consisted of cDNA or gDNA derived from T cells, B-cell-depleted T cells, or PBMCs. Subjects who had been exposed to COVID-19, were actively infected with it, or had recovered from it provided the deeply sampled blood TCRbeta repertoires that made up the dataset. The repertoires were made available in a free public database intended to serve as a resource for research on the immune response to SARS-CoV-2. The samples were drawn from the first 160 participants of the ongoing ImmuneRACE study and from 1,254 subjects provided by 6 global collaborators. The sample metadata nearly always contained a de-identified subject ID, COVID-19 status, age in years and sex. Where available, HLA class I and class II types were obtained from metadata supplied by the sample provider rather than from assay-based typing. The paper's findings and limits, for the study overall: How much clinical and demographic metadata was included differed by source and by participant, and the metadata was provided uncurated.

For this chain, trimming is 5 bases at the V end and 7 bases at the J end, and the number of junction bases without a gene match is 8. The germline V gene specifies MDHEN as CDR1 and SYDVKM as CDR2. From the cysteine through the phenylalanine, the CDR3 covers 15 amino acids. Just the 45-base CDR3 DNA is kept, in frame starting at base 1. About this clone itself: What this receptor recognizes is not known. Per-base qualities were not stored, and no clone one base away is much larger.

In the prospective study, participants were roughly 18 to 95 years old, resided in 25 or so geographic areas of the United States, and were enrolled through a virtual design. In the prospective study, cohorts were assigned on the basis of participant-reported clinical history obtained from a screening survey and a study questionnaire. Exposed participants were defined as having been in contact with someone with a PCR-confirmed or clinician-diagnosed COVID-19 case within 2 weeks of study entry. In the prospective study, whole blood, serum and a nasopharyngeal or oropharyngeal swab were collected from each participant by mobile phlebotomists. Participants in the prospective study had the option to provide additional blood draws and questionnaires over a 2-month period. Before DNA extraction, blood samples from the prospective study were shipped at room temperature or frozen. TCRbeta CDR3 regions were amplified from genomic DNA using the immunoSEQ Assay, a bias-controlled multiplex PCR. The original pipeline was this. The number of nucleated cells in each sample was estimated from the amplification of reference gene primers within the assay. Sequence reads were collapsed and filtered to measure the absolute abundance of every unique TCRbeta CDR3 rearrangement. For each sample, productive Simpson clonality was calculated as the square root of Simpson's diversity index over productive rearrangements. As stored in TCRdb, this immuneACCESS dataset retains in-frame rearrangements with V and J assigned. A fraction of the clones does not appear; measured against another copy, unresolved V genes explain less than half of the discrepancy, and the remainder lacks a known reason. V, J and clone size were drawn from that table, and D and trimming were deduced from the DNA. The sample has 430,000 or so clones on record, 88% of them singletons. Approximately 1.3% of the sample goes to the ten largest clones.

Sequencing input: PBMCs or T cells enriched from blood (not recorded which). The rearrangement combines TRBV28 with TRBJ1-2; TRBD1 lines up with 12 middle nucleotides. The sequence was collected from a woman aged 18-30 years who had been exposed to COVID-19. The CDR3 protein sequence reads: CASSKPGTGGVGYTF. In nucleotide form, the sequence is TGTGCCAGCAGTAAACCCGGGACAGGGGGCGTTGGCTACACCTTC.